The clone carrying this T cell receptor (beta chain) has ten or more counts. Researchers took RNA transcripts and amplified the TCR beta CDR3 regions from them. RT-PCR in the first round (using the HTBI primer set) targeted the TCR CDR3. TCRdb recomputed calls from the multiplex PCR reads with MiXCR, one row per CDR3 protein. Among under 350,000 distinct CDR3 sequences listed, about 18% were seen once. Looked up from germline, CDR1 is MNHEY and CDR2 is SVGEGT. The CDR3 consists of 12 residues. Trimming pared 0 bases from V and 4 bases from J, leaving 3 bases between. This entry belongs to a study of T cells in Graves' hyperthyroidism and ophthalmopathy. Clinical symptoms, serum thyroxine and TRAb, thyroid ultrasound and orbital computed tomography together formed the diagnostic basis. This sample holds PBMCs from less than 13 ml fresh peripheral blood.

This clonotype originated in a woman aged 60-75 years with Graves' ophthalmopathy. The sample was blood. The chain has TRBV6-2 or TRBV6-3 and TRBJ1-2; D gene uncertain. The DNA of the CDR3 is TGTGCCAGCAGTTACTCGATCTATGGCTACACCTTC. Protein: CASSYSIYGYTF.